These T cell receptor beta chains were read from a single sample in a study of CD8 T cells in ankylosing spondylitis. TCRdb re-called the 5' RACE reads with MiXCR, one entry per CDR3 protein. In the table there are 90,000 to 100,000 distinct CDR3 sequences, roughly 8% of which are singletons. The sample comprised blood, either unsorted or a sorted T cell fraction (not recorded which). All receptors come from a male donor with ankylosing spondylitis or in good health (not recorded which). CDR3s include the opening cysteine and the closing phenylalanine or tryptophan. A D gene is named only where the DNA matches it firmly. Size values are once, few and many counts, or a class for expanded clones, and some rows have none.

11	TRBJ1-1	many	TRBV20-1	NA	TGCAGTGCCGCTACCCCCACTGAAGCTTTCTTT	CSAATPTEAFF
14	TRBJ1-1	NA	TRBV3-1	NA	TGTGCCAGCAGCCAAGCGGGGGGCCCGAGCGAAGCTTTCTTT	CASSQAGGPSEAFF
19	TRBJ2-2	few	TRBV5-1	TRBD2	TGCGCCAGCAGCTTGGCCCCGGGACTAGCGGGGGAGAACACCGGGGAGCTGTTTTTT	CASSLAPGLAGENTGELFF
16	TRBJ2-3	few	TRBV7-9	TRBD2	TGTGCCAGCAGTTTTAGAAGACTAGCGGACACAGATACGCAGTATTTT	CASSFRRLADTDTQYF
15	TRBJ2-1	many	TRBV4-3	NA	TGCGCCAGCAGCCACGGCCTAGGGGCCTCTAATGAGCAGTTCTTC	CASSHGLGASNEQFF
13	TRBJ1-1	NA	TRBV10-3	NA	TGTGCCATCAGTCGGGGAGGGAACAGTGAAGCTTTCTTT	CAISRGGNSEAFF
16	TRBJ2-1	many	TRBV5-1	NA	TGCGCCAGCAGCTTGATCAGCTACCGGGCTAACAATGAGCAGTTCTTC	CASSLISYRANNEQFF
17	TRBJ1-5	many	TRBV5-1	NA	TGCGCCAGCAGCTTGGGGGGGAATGACAGGAGGAATCAGCCCCAGCATTTT	CASSLGGNDRRNQPQHF
16	TRBJ1-2	many	TRBV12-3/TRBV12-4	NA	TGTGCCAGCAGTTTGAGGGGTAACAGAAAGGGATATGGCTACACCTTC	CASSLRGNRKGYGYTF
15	TRBJ1-2	many	TRBV20-1	TRBD1	TGCAGTGCTAGAGTTTTACCGGGGACAGGTCATGGCTACACCTTC	CSARVLPGTGHGYTF
14	TRBJ1-1	once	TRBV10-1	NA	TGCGCCAGCAGTGGTGCCTCAGTGGGCACTGAAGCTTTCTTT	CASSGASVGTEAFF
15	TRBJ1-4	many	TRBV20-1	NA	TGCAGTGCATTCCCTCTGGAACAGCCTAATGAAAAACTGTTTTTT	CSAFPLEQPNEKLFF
15	TRBJ2-7	NA	TRBV29-1	TRBD2	TGCAGCGTTGAAGACACTAGCGGATACTCCTACGAGCAGTACTTC	CSVEDTSGYSYEQYF
14	TRBJ2-2	many	TRBV11-2	NA	TGTGCCAGCAGCTTAGGCAGGGCCACCGGGGAGCTGTTTTTT	CASSLGRATGELFF
16	TRBJ2-3	many	TRBV4-2	TRBD2	TGTGCCAGCAGCCTGGGGACTAGCGGGGACACAGATACGCAGTATTTT	CASSLGTSGDTDTQYF
11	TRBJ1-3	few	TRBV7-9	NA	TGTGCCAGCAGCTTGCGGAACACCATATATTTT	CASSLRNTIYF
14	TRBJ2-3	NA	TRBV7-2	NA	TGTGCCAGCAGCCACCGGACCTTCACAGATACGCAGTATTTT	CASSHRTFTDTQYF
17	TRBJ1-3	NA	TRBV18	TRBD1	TGTGCCAGCTCACCAATGGACAGGGAGATCTCTGGAAACACCATATATTTT	CASSPMDREISGNTIYF
14	TRBJ1-2	many	TRBV11-2	TRBD1	TGTGCCAGCAGCTTTAGGACAGGGGACTATGGCTACACCTTC	CASSFRTGDYGYTF
12	TRBJ2-7	many	TRBV29-1	NA	TGCAGCGTTGCTAGGGCAGCGAACGAGCAGTACTTC	CSVARAANEQYF
16	TRBJ1-2	few	TRBV7-9	NA	TGTGCCAGCAGCTTAGACCCCTCGATGGAAAACTATGGCTACACCTTC	CASSLDPSMENYGYTF
12	TRBJ1-1	NA	TRBV19	NA	TGTGCCAGTATCTCCAGGGACACTGAAGCTTTCTTT	CASISRDTEAFF
18	TRBJ2-5	NA	TRBV10-3	TRBD2	TGTGCCATCAGTGAGTCTAGAACCGGAGCGGGGGGACAAGAGACCCAGTACTTC	CAISESRTGAGGQETQYF
13	TRBJ1-5	many	TRBV10-3	TRBD1	TGTGCCACGAAAGACAGGGGCGGTCAGCCCCAGCATTTT	CATKDRGGQPQHF
18	TRBJ2-1	many	TRBV9	TRBD2	TGTGCCAGCAGCGTAGGCGGGAGGGTTGGAGGTTCCTACAATGAGCAGTTCTTC	CASSVGGRVGGSYNEQFF
14	TRBJ2-7	many	TRBV5-1	TRBD2	TGCGCCAGCAGTCCCGCTCGCGGGAGTTACGAGCAGTACTTC	CASSPARGSYEQYF
16	TRBJ2-3	many	TRBV7-2	TRBD2	TGTGCCAGCAGCTCTAGGACTAGCGGGAGAACAGATACGCAGTATTTT	CASSSRTSGRTDTQYF
15	TRBJ2-7	few	TRBV18	TRBD2	TGTGCCAGCTCGCCACTGAGCGGGGCGCACTACGAGCAGTACTTC	CASSPLSGAHYEQYF
14	TRBJ2-1	many	TRBV7-3	NA	TGTGCCAGCAGCTTGCAGGTGGGTCACAATGAGCAGTTCTTC	CASSLQVGHNEQFF
14	TRBJ1-1	many	TRBV6-5	NA	TGTGCCAGCAGTTACGAGGTATGGGGGACTGAAGCTTTCTTT	CASSYEVWGTEAFF
14	TRBJ1-2	many	TRBV6-1	NA	TGTGCCAGCATTCCTAACAGGGCTAACTATGGCTACACCTTC	CASIPNRANYGYTF
14	TRBJ1-5	few	TRBV7-2	NA	TGTGCCAGCAGCTTAAACAGGGAGGTTAGGGCCCAGCATTTT	CASSLNREVRAQHF
14	TRBJ2-1	many	TRBV29-1	TRBD1	TGCAGCGTTGAAGATACGGGACAGGGACGTGAGCAGTTCTTC	CSVEDTGQGREQFF
16	TRBJ1-3	many	TRBV9	NA	TGTGCCAGCAGCGTAGCAGGTACAGTCTCTGGAAACACCATATATTTT	CASSVAGTVSGNTIYF
14	TRBJ1-3	many	TRBV29-1	NA	TGCAGCGTTGCCAACAAGAGGACTGGAAACACCATATATTTT	CSVANKRTGNTIYF
15	TRBJ1-2	many	TRBV21-1	NA	TGTGCCAGCAGAAAACGAAGAGGGTATAACTATGGCTACACCTTC	CASRKRRGYNYGYTF
13	TRBJ1-5	many	TRBV20-1	NA	TGCAGTGCCGCAGACAGGACCAATCAGCCCCAGCATTTT	CSAADRTNQPQHF
16	TRBJ2-2	many	TRBV7-6	NA	TGTGCCAGCACGAGATCCAAAGCCGCAAACACCGGGGAGCTGTTTTTT	CASTRSKAANTGELFF
19	TRBJ2-1	many	TRBV11-1	TRBD2	TGTGCCAGCAGCCCACATAGACTAGCGGGACCGTTTTATAGGAATGAGCAGTTCTTC	CASSPHRLAGPFYRNEQFF
15	TRBJ1-4	many	TRBV5-1	TRBD1	TGCGCCAGCAGCCTTGGGACAGGGACTAATGAAAAACTGTTTTTT	CASSLGTGTNEKLFF
15	TRBJ2-1	many	TRBV2	TRBD2	TGTGCCAGCAGGCCGCGGACTAGCGGAAACAATGAGCAGTTCTTC	CASRPRTSGNNEQFF
13	TRBJ2-3	many	TRBV24-1	NA	TGTGCCACCAGTGATTCCCACGGCGGTACGCAGTATTTT	CATSDSHGGTQYF